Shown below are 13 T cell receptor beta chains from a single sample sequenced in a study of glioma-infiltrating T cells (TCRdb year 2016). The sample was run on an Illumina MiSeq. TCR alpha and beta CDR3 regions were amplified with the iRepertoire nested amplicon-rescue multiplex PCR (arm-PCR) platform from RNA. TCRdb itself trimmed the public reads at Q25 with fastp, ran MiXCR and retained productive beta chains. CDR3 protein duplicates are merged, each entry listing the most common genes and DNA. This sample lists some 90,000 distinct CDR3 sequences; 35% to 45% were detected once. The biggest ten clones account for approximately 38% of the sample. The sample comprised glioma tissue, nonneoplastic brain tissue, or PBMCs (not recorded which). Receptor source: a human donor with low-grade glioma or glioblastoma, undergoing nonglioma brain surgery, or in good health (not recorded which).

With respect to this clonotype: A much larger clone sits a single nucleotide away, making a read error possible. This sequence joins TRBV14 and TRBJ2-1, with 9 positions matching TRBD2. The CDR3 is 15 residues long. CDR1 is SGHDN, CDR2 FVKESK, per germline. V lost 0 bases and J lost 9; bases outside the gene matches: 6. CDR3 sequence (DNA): TGTGCCAGCAGCCAAGAAAGCGGGGGGAATTGTGAGCAGTTCTTC. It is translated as CASSQESGGNCEQFF.

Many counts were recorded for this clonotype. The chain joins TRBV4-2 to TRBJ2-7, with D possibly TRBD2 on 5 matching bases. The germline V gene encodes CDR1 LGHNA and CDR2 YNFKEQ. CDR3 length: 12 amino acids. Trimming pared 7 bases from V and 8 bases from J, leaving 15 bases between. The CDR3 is CASTLRDNKQYF. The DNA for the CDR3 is TGTGCCAGCACCCTCCGGGATAACAAGCAGTACTTC.

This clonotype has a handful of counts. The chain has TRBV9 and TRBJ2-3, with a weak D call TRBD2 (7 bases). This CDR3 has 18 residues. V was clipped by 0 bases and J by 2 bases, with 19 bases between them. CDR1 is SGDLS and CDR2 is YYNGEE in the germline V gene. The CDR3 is CASSVALGASGNTDTQYF. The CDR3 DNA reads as TGTGCCAGCAGCGTAGCTTTGGGGGCTAGCGGAAACACAGATACGCAGTATTTT.

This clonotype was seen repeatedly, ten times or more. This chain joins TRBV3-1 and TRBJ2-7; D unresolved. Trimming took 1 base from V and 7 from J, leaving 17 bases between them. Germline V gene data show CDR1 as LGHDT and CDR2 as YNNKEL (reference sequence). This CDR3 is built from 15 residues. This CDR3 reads CASSQVSKYPEEQYF. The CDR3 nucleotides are TGTGCCAGCAGCCAAGTATCCAAGTATCCTGAGGAGCAGTACTTC.

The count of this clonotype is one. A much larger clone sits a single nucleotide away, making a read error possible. The CDR3 coding sequence is TGTGCCAGTAAACCAAACGGACAAACCGGGGAGCTGTTTTTT. It translates to CASKPNGQTGELFF. The rearrangement uses TRBV12-3 or TRBV12-4 and TRBJ2-2; possible D gene TRBD1, 5 bases. The CDR3 loop spans 14 amino acids. V lost 9 bases and J lost 5, with 16 bases in between.

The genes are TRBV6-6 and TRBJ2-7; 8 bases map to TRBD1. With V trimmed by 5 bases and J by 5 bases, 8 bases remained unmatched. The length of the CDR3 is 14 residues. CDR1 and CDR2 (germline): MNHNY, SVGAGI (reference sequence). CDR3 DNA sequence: TGTGCCAGCAGTACCTACGGACAGGGCCACGAGCAGTACTTC. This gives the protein CASSTYGQGHEQYF.

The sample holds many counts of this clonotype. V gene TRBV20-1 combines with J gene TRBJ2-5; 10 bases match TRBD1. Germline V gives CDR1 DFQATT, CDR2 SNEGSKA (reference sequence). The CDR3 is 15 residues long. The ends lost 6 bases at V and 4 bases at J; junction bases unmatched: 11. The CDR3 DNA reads TGCAGTGCCCTATTTCCGGGACAGGGGTTAGAGACCCAGTACTTC. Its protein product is CSALFPGQGLETQYF.

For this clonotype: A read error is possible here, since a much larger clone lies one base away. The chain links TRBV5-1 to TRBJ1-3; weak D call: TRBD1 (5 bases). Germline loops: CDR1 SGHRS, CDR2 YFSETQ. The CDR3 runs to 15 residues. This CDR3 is CASSLFGDSGNTTYF. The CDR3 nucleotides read TGCGCCAGCAGCTTGTTTGGGGACTCTGGAAACACCACATATTTT.

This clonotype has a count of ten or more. CDR3 in DNA: TGTGCCAGCAGTTTGCACCCCTACGAGCAGTACTTC. It codes for CASSLHPYEQYF. V is TRBV28 and J is TRBJ2-7; D unresolved. The CDR3 has 12 amino acids. The germline V gene has CDR1 MDHEN and CDR2 SYDVKM. The ends were cut back, 3 bases at V and 2 bases at J, with 5 bases in the middle.

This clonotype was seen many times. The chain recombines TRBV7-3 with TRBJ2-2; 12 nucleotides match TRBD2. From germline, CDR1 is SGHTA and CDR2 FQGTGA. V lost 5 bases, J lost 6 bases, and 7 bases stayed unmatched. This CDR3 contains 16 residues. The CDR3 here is CASSPLAGGPPGELFF. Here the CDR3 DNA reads TGTGCCAGCAGCCCTCTAGCGGGGGGGCCTCCCGGGGAGCTGTTTTTT.

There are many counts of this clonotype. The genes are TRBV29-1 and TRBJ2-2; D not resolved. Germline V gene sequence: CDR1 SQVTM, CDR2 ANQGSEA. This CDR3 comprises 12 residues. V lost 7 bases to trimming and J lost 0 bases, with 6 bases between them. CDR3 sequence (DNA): TGCAGCGCTTCTTCGAACACCGGGGAGCTGTTTTTT. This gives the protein CSASSNTGELFF.

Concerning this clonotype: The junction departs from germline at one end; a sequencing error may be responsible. The CDR3 coding sequence is TGTGCCAGAAGTTATGGGGCGAACACTGAAGCTTTCTTT. Residues: CARSYGANTEAFF. The chain recombines TRBV6-9 with TRBJ1-1, with D possibly matching TRBD1 (5 bases). The CDR3 runs to 13 residues. Germline loops: CDR1 MNHGY, CDR2 SVAAGI.

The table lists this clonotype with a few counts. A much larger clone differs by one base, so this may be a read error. The CDR3 spells CAGSKRVSYGNEQFF. The DNA of the CDR3 is TGTGCCGGCAGTAAGAGGGTTTCCTACGGCAATGAGCAGTTCTTC. J is TRBJ2-1 and V is TRBV12-3 or TRBV12-4; TRBD2 is a possible D gene (5 bases). The CDR3 contains 15 residues.